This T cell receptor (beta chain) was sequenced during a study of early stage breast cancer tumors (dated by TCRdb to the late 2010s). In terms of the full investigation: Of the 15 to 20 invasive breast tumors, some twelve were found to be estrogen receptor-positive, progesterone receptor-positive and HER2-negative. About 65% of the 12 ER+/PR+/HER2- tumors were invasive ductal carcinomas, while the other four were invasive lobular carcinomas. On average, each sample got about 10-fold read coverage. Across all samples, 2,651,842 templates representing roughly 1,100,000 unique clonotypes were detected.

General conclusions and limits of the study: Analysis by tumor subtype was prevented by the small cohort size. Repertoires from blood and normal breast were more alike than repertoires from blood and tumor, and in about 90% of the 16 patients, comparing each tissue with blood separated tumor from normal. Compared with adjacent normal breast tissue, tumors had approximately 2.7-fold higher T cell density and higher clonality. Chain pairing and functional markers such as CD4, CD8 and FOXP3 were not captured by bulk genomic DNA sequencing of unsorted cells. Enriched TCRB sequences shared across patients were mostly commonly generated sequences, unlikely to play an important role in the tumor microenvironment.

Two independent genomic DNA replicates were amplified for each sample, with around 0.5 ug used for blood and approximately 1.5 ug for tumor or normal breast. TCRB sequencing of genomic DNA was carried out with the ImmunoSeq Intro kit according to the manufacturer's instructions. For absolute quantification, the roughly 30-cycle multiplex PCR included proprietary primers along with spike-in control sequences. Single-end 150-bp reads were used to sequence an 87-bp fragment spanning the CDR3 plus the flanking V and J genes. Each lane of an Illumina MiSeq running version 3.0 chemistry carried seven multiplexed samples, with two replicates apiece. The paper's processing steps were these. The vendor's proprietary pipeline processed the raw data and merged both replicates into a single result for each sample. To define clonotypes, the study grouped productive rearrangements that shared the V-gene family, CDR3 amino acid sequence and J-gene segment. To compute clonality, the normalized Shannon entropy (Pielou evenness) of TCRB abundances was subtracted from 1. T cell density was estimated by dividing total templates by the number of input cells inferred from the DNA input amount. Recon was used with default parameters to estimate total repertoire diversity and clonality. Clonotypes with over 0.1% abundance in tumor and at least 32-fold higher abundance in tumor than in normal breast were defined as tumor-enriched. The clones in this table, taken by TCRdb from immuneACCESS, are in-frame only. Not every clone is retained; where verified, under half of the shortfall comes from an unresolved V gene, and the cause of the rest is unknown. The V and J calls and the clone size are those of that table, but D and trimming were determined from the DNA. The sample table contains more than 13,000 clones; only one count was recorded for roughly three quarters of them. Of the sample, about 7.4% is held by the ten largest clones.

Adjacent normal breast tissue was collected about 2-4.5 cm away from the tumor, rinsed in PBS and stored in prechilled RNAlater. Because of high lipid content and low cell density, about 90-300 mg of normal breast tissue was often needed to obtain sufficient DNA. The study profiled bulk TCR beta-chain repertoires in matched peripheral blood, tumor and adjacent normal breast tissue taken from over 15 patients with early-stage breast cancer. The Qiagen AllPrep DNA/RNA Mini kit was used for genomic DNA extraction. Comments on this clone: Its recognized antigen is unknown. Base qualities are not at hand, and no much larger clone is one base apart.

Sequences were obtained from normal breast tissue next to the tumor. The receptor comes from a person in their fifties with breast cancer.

The DNA sequence follows: TGTGCCAGCAGCTTGGGGACAGGGTGGGCAGATACGCAGTATTTT. Translated, this is CASSLGTGWADTQYF. The chain uses TRBV11-2 and TRBJ2-3; the junction holds 9 bases that match TRBD1. Sequences SGHAT (CDR1) and FQNNGV (CDR2) are obtained from the germline V gene. Clipping removes 3 bases from V and 4 bases from J, with 5 as the unmatched junction base count. The CDR3 starts with the cysteine, ends with the phenylalanine, and has 15 residues. The only DNA kept is the CDR3, 45 bases in frame from the first base.